This record covers a single T cell receptor (beta chain). PCR employed 60 Vbeta and 13 Jbeta primers. Only in-frame clones appear in the TCRdb table, and some are missing; sequencing was by immunoSEQ multiplex PCR. Altogether 140,000 or so clones are present, around 80% being singletons, with the ten largest covering more than 2%. Germline CDR1 reads SGHVS; CDR2 reads FQNEAQ. The CDR3 length is 14 residues. The V end was cut by 5 bases, the J end by 2 bases, with 12 bases between. The data are from a study of cytomegalovirus exposure and HLA in healthy donors. This sequence joins TRBV7-8 and TRBJ2-5, with TRBD2 as a possible D gene (6 bases). This receptor was identified in a boy younger than 10 in good health and CMV-seronegative. Sequenced sample: PBMCs. In DNA, the CDR3 is TGTGCCAGCAGCCACCTGCGGGGACAAGAGACCCAGTACTTC. Translated, it gives CASSHLRGQETQYF.